The 21 T cell receptor beta chains below come from one sample, sequenced in a study of blood T cell repertoires in COVID-19. The assay was immunoSEQ multiplex PCR, and TCRdb's table has in-frame clones only and misses some. The sample shows more than 300,000 clones, about 90% of them seen only once. The sequencing sample was made of peripheral blood. These receptors all stem from a woman in her 30s with COVID-19, enrolled during active disease.

A single count supports this clone. V gene TRBV2 combines with J gene TRBJ1-6, with 7 positions matching TRBD1. This CDR3 has 15 amino acids. After removal of 7 bases from V and 7 bases from J, the junction contained 10 bases not matched to a gene. Germline-derived CDR1 and CDR2 are SNHLY and FYNNEI. The CDR3 region has the DNA TGTGCCAGCAAGACAGGACCAGGGGGGAATTCACCCCTCCACTTT. Translation gives CASKTGPGGNSPLHF. The variable domain in full, completed from reference TRBV2 and TRBJ1-6, reads EPEVTQTPSHQVTQMGQEVILRCVPISNHLYFYWYRQILGQKVEFLVSFYNNEISEKSEIFDDQFSVERPDGSNFTLKIRSTKLEDSAMYFCASKTGPGGNSPLHFGNGTRLTVT.

The V and J genes are TRBV2 and TRBJ2-5; D possibly corresponds to TRBD2 (5 bases). Germline-derived CDR1 and CDR2 are SNHLY and FYNNEI. V was shortened by 0 bases and J by 0 bases, with 8 bases between the two germline ends. The CDR3 is made up of 15 amino acids. CDR3 DNA sequence: TGTGCCAGCAGTGAAGCAGGACTGCACCAAGAGACCCAGTACTTC. This gives the protein CASSEAGLHQETQYF. The complete variable domain, with remaining parts taken from reference TRBV2 and TRBJ2-5, reads EPEVTQTPSHQVTQMGQEVILRCVPISNHLYFYWYRQILGQKVEFLVSFYNNEISEKSEIFDDQFSVERPDGSNFTLKIRSTKLEDSAMYFCASSEAGLHQETQYFGPGTRLLVL.

This clone was counted a single time. The chain couples TRBV9 to TRBJ2-3; tentatively, D is TRBD1 (6 bases). V was cut by 0 bases and J by 2 bases, with 10 bases left in between. Germline values: CDR1 SGDLS, CDR2 YYNGEE. This CDR3 region has 15 residues. CDR3 nucleotides: TGTGCCAGCAGCGTAGTTGGGACATCCACAGATACGCAGTATTTT. Protein sequence: CASSVVGTSTDTQYF.

The V gene is TRBV6-5, the J gene TRBJ1-2; maybe TRBD1 (6 bases). This CDR3 has 13 amino acids. Trimming removed 8 bases from V and 5 bases from J, with 15 bases in between. From germline, CDR1 is MNHEY and CDR2 SVGAGI. CDR3 loop: CASGDIGVYGYTF. The CDR3 DNA reads as TGTGCCAGCGGGGACATTGGGGTTTATGGCTACACCTTC.

The rearrangement joins TRBV5-1 to TRBJ2-7, with a possible D match to TRBD1 (5 bases). The CDR3 has 13 residues. V shed 7 bases and J shed 2 bases, with 13 bases lying between them. Per germline, CDR1 SGHRS and CDR2 YFSETQ. This CDR3 is CASSLGRAYEQYF. CDR3 DNA sequence: TGCGCCAGCTCCCTGGGCAGGGCCTACGAGCAGTACTTC.

Here the CDR3 reads CASTDRGQMNTEAFF. CDR3 DNA: TGTGCCAGCACCGACCGGGGACAGATGAACACTGAAGCTTTCTTT. This chain joins TRBV28 and TRBJ1-1; TRBD1 matches 7 bases. Trimming removed 7 bases from V and 0 bases from J; junction bases left unmatched: 8. This CDR3 comprises 15 residues. Germline CDR1 reads MDHEN; CDR2 reads SYDVKM. Combining the CDR3 with reference TRBV28 and TRBJ1-1 gives the whole variable domain DVKVTQSSRYLVKRTGEKVFLECVQDMDHENMFWYRQDPGLGLRLIYFSYDVKMKEKGDIPEGYSVSREKKERFSLILESASTNQTSMYLCASTDRGQMNTEAFFGQGTRLTVV.

The chain couples TRBV2 to TRBJ2-4, with 9 bases lining up with TRBD2. The V and J ends lost 8 bases and 3 bases, in that order; junction bases with no gene match: 11. Germline V lookup: CDR1 SNHLY, CDR2 FYNNEI. There are 16 residues in the CDR3. The CDR3 DNA follows: TGTGCCAGCGGACTAAGCGGGGGGAAGGACAAAAACATTCAGTACTTC. Its protein is CASGLSGGKDKNIQYF.

This rearrangement joins TRBV12-3 or TRBV12-4 to TRBJ1-2; maybe TRBD1 (6 bases). This CDR3 has 13 amino acids. The V and J ends lost 3 bases and 2 bases respectively, with 7 bases between them. The CDR3 nucleotides read TGTGCCAGCAGTTTCGGACAGAACTATGGCTACACCTTC. Translated, it gives CASSFGQNYGYTF.

Comments on this clone: This same CDR3 is encoded by further DNA sequences in the sample. The chain has TRBV12-3 or TRBV12-4 and TRBJ1-2; D uncertain. V gave up 3 bases and J gave up 7 bases, with 6 bases separating them. The CDR3 extends over 11 amino acids. This CDR3 reads CASSFSVGYTF. DNA of the CDR3: TGTGCCAGCAGTTTCTCGGTTGGCTACACCTTC.

The CDR3, as DNA: TGTGCCAGCAGGAGAGTTAAGAACACTGAAGCTTTCTTT. It encodes CASRRVKNTEAFF. This chain links TRBV6-5 with TRBJ1-1; no definite D call. The CDR3 spans 13 residues. Trimming cost V 6 bases and J 1 base, with 9 bases left between them. Germline CDR1 is MNHEY and CDR2 is SVGAGI.

The chain couples TRBV7-8 to TRBJ1-1; D is unclear. This CDR3 has 15 residues. The V end lost 1 base, the J end lost 7 bases, and 16 bases lay between the germline ends. Germline-derived CDR1 and CDR2 are SGHVS and FQNEAQ. The CDR3 nucleotides are TGTGCCAGCAGCTTAGTCACTGGGATCGGGAGTGAAGCTTTCTTT. Translating it yields CASSLVTGIGSEAFF.

In DNA, the CDR3 is TGCGCCAGCAGCTTGAACAGGGGGGACTACACCTTC. This gives the protein CASSLNRGDYTF. The chain employs TRBV5-1 and TRBJ1-2, with 8 nucleotides matching TRBD1. The germline V gene encodes CDR1 SGHRS and CDR2 YFSETQ. CDR3 length: 12 residues. J gave up 10 bases and V 1 base, and 3 bases lay outside the gene matches.

In nucleotides, the CDR3 is TGTGCCACCCGGACAGGGGGGCCCCCGAATGAAAAACTGTTTTTT. Translation gives CATRTGGPPNEKLFF. The rearrangement links TRBV6-5 to TRBJ1-4, with 10 bases fitting TRBD1. The CDR3 sequence is 15 residues long. The J segment lost 5 bases and the V segment lost 10 bases, leaving 10 bases of the junction unmatched. Germline V gene lookup returns CDR1 MNHEY and CDR2 SVGAGI.

The V and J genes are TRBV7-6 and TRBJ1-1; TRBD1 might be the D (6 bases). The CDR3 spans 15 residues. Trimming cost V 5 bases and J 1 base, with 14 bases left between them. Germline V gene sequence: CDR1 SGHVS, CDR2 FNYEAQ. The CDR3 spells CASSRGAGENTEAFF. In DNA form, the CDR3 reads TGTGCCAGCAGCCGGGGGGCAGGGGAGAACACTGAAGCTTTCTTT.

V and J are TRBV7-3 and TRBJ1-3, with 7 bases matching TRBD1. Trimming took 4 bases from V and 2 from J; bases not matched to a gene: 2. This CDR3 has 14 amino acids. CDR1 and CDR2 (germline): SGHTA, FQGTGA. CDR3 loop: CASSSTGPGNTIYF. DNA for the CDR3: TGTGCCAGCAGCTCGACAGGGCCTGGAAACACCATATATTTT.

The chain couples TRBV28 to TRBJ1-2; D possibly corresponds to TRBD1 (6 bases). Germline lookup yields CDR1 MDHEN and CDR2 SYDVKM. With 10 bases removed from V and 1 base from J, the gap between germline ends came to 19 bases. The CDR3 runs 15 residues. CDR3 amino acids: CATNRPGQVNYGYTF. CDR3 coding DNA: TGTGCCACCAATAGACCGGGACAAGTTAACTATGGCTACACCTTC.

The chain recombines TRBV28 with TRBJ2-3; 8 bases are shared with TRBD1. CDR3 length: 15 residues. The V gene end was trimmed by 4 bases and the J gene end by 3 bases; junction bases not matched to a gene: 6. The germline V gene encodes CDR1 MDHEN and CDR2 SYDVKM. CDR3 region: CASSSTGVGTDTQYF. The DNA of the CDR3 is TGTGCCAGCAGTTCGACAGGGGTCGGGACAGATACGCAGTATTTT.

This chain connects TRBV4-1 to TRBJ2-5; TRBD2 agrees at 9 bases. The CDR3 has 16 residues. The junction had 8 bases not matched to a gene; V was cut back by 1 base and J by 5 bases. Germline assignment: CDR1 MGHRA and CDR2 YSYEKL. The CDR3 coding sequence is TGCGCCAGCAGCCAAGCGGGGCGGGGGGGCTTGGAGACCCAGTACTTC. As protein: CASSQAGRGGLETQYF.

The chain links TRBV19 to TRBJ1-4, with D perhaps TRBD1 (5 bases). CDR1 LNHDA and CDR2 SQIVND come from the germline V gene (reference sequence). Trimming took 6 bases from V and 7 from J, leaving 21 bases between them. The CDR3 length is 16 residues. CDR3 DNA: TGTGCCAGTAGCACCTTGGGGTCCGGGGGGGGTGAAAAACTGTTTTTT. Encoded protein: CASSTLGSGGGEKLFF.

V is TRBV4-1 and J is TRBJ2-3; TRBD1 matches 8 bases. V shed 4 bases and J 0 bases; nucleotides not matched to a gene: 3. From germline, CDR1 is MGHRA and CDR2 YSYEKL. This CDR3 has 15 residues. The CDR3 spells CASSRTGLSTDTQYF. As DNA, the CDR3 is TGCGCCAGCAGCCGGACAGGGCTTAGCACAGATACGCAGTATTTT.

By proportion, this clone is medium-sized (0.01 to 0.1%). This chain joins TRBV15 and TRBJ1-6; D uncertain. Deletions cut 5 bases from V and 7 bases from J, with 9 bases between. Germline CDR1 is LNHNV and CDR2 is YYDKDF (reference sequence). CDR3 size: 13 residues. The CDR3 nucleotides read TGTGCCACCAGCGGTACAGAGAATTCACCCCTCCACTTT. Its protein is CATSGTENSPLHF.